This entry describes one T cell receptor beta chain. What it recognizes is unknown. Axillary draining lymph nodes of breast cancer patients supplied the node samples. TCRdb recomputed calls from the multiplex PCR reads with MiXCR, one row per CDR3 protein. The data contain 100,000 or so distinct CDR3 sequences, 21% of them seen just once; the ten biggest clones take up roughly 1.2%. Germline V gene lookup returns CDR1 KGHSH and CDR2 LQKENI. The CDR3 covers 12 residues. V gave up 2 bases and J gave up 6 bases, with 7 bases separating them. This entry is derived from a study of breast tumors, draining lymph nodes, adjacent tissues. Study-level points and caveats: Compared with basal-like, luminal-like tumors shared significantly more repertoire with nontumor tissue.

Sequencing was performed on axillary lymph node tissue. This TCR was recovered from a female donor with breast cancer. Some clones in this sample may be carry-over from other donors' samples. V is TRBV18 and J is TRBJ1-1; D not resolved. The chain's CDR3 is CASSPSRAEAFF. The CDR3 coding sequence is TGTGCCAGCTCACCATCAAGGGCTGAAGCTTTCTTT. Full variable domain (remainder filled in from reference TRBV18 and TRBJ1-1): NAGVMQNPRHLVRRRGQEARLRCSPMKGHSHVYWYRQLPEEGLKFMVYLQKENIIDESGMPKERFSAEFPKEGPSILRIQQVVRGDSAAYFCASSPSRAEAFFGQGTRLTVV.